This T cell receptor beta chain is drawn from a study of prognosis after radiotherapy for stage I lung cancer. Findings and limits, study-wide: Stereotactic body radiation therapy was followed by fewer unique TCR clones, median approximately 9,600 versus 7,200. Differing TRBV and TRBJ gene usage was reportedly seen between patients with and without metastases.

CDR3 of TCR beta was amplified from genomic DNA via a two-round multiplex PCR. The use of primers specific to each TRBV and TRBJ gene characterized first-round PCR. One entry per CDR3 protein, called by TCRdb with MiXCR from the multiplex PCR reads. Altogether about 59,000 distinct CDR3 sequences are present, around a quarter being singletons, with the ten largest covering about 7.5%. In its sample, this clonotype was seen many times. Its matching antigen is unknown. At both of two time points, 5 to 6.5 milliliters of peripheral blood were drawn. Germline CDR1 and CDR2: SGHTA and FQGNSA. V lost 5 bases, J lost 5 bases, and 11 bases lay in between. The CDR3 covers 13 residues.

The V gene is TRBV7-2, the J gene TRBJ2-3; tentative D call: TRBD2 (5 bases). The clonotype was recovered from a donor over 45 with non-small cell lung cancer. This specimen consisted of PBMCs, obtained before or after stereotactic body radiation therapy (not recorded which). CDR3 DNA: TGTGCCAGCAGCCGGGGAATAATAGATACGCAGTATTTT. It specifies CASSRGIIDTQYF.